What follows is one T cell receptor beta chain and its context. This clone appeared once. Its antigen is not yet known. No clone much larger than this one lies a single base away; base qualities are absent. The immunoSEQ Assay was the method used to sequence TCRbeta CDR3 regions. After extraction, genomic DNA underwent amplification by bias-controlled multiplex PCR, followed by high-throughput sequencing. Per the authors' processing: Collapsing and filtering of sequences were performed to quantify the absolute abundance of each unique TCRbeta CDR3 region. T cell fraction was estimated by normalizing TCRbeta template counts to usable DNA, which was measured by amplifying reference genes present in all nucleated cells. Repertoire TCRs were annotated as SARS-CoV-2-specific when V gene, CDR3 amino acid sequence and J gene were exactly matched to a known reactive TCR set. The reference SARS-CoV-2 TCR set was derived from MIRA and filtered for enrichment in COVID-19-positive ImmuneCODE repertoires, a step that removed public or cross-reactive TCRs. Based on the MIRA antigens, annotated TCRs were further analysed at the level of specific ORF or position within ORF. Breadth was defined as annotated unique rearrangements over total unique productive rearrangements; depth was the summed frequency of those rearrangements. Group comparisons of TCR breadth used two-sided Wilcoxon rank-sum tests. In TCRdb, the immuneACCESS table is reduced to in-frame sequences with V and J assigned. These tables do not hold every clone; where another copy was compared, an unresolved V gene accounts for under half, and the others remain unexplained. V, J and clone size are those of that table, while D and trimming were read from the DNA. For this sample there are 150,000 to 200,000 clones; 87% appear just once. The ten largest clones represent around 6.3% of the sample.

This record comes from a study of Ad26.COV2.S vaccination and SARS-CoV-2 variants (dated by TCRdb to the early 2020s). For context, the study as a whole: Sequencing of the TCRbeta repertoire served to evaluate the specificity and breadth of SARS-CoV-2-reactive T cell receptors following Ad26.COV2.S vaccination. The TCR-sequenced set comprised approximately 32 samples: some 19 Ad26.COV2.S vaccine recipients, 5 placebo recipients and 8 SARS-CoV-2 convalescent individuals. Findings and caveats that apply to the study as a whole: The authors noted that the TCR breadth and depth analyses may have underestimated total T cell responses. Comparable non-spike TCR breadth was observed between vaccine and placebo recipients, consistent with only spike being contained in the vaccine. Higher spike-specific TCR breadth was observed in Ad26.COV2.S recipients than in placebo recipients (P = 0.0014). After vaccination, substantial breadth of spike-specific CD8+ and CD4+ T cell responses was reported.

Germline trimming: 5 bases from V, 3 bases from J; junction bases outside gene matches: 9. Including cysteine and phenylalanine, the CDR3 has 15 amino acids. The entry retains the CDR3 DNA only, 45 bases that are in frame from base 1. Via the germline V gene, CDR1 is SNHLY and CDR2 FYNNEI. The time point label here, explained by the study, means: individuals recovered from natural SARS-CoV-2 infection. This TCR was recovered from a human donor who had recovered from COVID-19. Recombination connected TRBV2 to TRBJ2-5, and TRBD1 matches 7 of the central bases. The material sequenced was peripheral blood, taken after recovery from COVID-19. The CDR3 is CASSTGTANKETQYF. The DNA is as follows: TGTGCCAGCAGTACGGGGACAGCGAATAAAGAGACCCAGTACTTC.